This T cell receptor beta chain was documented in a study of breast tumors, draining lymph nodes, adjacent tissues. A single record per CDR3 protein comes from TCRdb applying MiXCR to the multiplex PCR reads. The sample has 150,000 to 200,000 distinct CDR3 sequences, 25% to 40% seen once. CDR3 length: 13 residues. Germline-derived CDR1 and CDR2 are SGHNT and YYREEE (reference sequence). V lost 0 bases and J 7 bases, leaving 8 bases between the germline ends. The lymph nodes were axillary draining lymph nodes from breast cancer patients. This clonotype was observed many times. Specimen: axillary lymph node tissue. V and J are TRBV5-4 and TRBJ1-5; D not resolved. This clonotype was sampled from a female donor with breast cancer. Some clones in this sample may be carry-over from other donors' samples. The CDR3 sequence is CASSLDRRQPQHF. CDR3 sequence (DNA): TGTGCCAGCAGCTTGGACAGAAGACAGCCCCAGCATTTT. Drawing the rest from reference TRBV5-4 and TRBJ1-5, the complete variable domain is ETGVTQSPTHLIKTRGQQVTLRCSSQSGHNTVSWYQQALGQGPQFIFQYYREEENGRGNFPPRFSGLQFPNYSSELNVNALELDDSALYLCASSLDRRQPQHFGDGTRLSIL.